This T cell receptor beta chain derives from a study of read filtering for tumor transcriptome and immune sequencing. Looking at the study overall: Among patients, approximately 16 were male and more than 12 female, aged roughly 45 to 80 (mean roughly 64). Revised staging placed about 8 patients in R-ISS I, 15 to 20 in II, more than 5 in III.

Molecular barcoded adaptors covering alpha/delta and beta/gamma chains were used on 400 ng RNA. TCRdb re-called the reads with MiXCR, one entry per CDR3 protein. The sample lists about 86,000 distinct CDR3 sequences, 10% to 15% occurring once. Germline V lookup: CDR1 SEHNR, CDR2 FQNEAQ (reference sequence). The CDR3 length is 15 residues. Trimming removed 3 bases from V and 0 bases from J, with 12 bases in between. This clonotype was observed at least ten times. Its target is not known. General study points: Single-read clonotypes: around 81% of IR-seq clonotypes (approximately 3.7% of reads), 65% to 75% of RNA-seq clonotypes (approximately 45% of reads). Correlation between methods rose after single-read clonotypes were removed.

Sequencing used a population of CD138-negative cells sorted from bone marrow. The chain has TRBV7-9 and TRBJ2-7; a weak D match, TRBD2 (5 bases). The TCR originated in a donor at least 40 years old with multiple myeloma. DNA for the CDR3: TGTGCCAGCAGCTTGGAGCGGTTTGTCTCCTACGAGCAGTACTTC. Its protein product is CASSLERFVSYEQYF. Supplemented by reference TRBV7-9 and TRBJ2-7, the full variable domain reads DTGVSQNPRHKITKRGQNVTFRCDPISEHNRLYWYRQTLGQGPEFLTYFQNEAQLEKSRLLSDRFSAERPKGSFSTLEIQRTEQGDSAMYLCASSLERFVSYEQYFGPGTRLTVT.